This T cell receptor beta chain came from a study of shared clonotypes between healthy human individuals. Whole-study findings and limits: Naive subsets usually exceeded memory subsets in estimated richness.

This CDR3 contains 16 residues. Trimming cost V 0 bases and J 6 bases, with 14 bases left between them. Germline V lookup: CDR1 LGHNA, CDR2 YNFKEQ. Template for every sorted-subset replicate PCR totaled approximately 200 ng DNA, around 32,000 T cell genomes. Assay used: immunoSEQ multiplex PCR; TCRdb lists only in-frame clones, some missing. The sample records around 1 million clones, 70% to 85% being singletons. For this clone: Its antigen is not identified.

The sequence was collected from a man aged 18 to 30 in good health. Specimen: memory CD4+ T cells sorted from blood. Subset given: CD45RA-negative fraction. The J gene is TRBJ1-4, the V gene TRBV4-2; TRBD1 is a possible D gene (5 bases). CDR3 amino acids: CASSQDPRGRDEKLFF. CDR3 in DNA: TGTGCCAGCAGCCAAGACCCTCGGGGCCGGGATGAAAAACTGTTTTTT.